Each of the 5 T cell receptor beta chains below was sequenced from the same sample in a study of early T cells in non-severe SARS-CoV-2 infection. TCRdb analysed the 5' RACE reads with MiXCR anew, one entry per CDR3 protein. The sample shows about 52,000 distinct CDR3 sequences, 11% of them seen only once. Material: whole blood. The receptors originated from an adult who was a healthcare worker with PCR-confirmed SARS-CoV-2 infection or an uninfected control (not recorded which).

This clonotype was found a few times. The J gene is TRBJ1-4, the V gene TRBV7-9; 8 nucleotides agree with TRBD1. This CDR3 is built from 15 residues. V shed 4 bases, J shed 5 bases, and the junction held 6 bases outside the gene matches. CDR1 is SEHNR, CDR2 FQNEAQ, per germline (reference sequence). This chain's CDR3 is CASSSYRGKNEKLFF. DNA for the CDR3: TGTGCCAGCAGCTCCTACAGGGGGAAGAATGAAAAACTGTTTTTT.

This clonotype was picked up a small number of times. The J gene is TRBJ2-1, the V gene TRBV6-2 or TRBV6-3; no firm D call. The V and J ends lost 6 bases and 5 bases respectively, with 8 bases between them. CDR3 length: 12 amino acids. Germline CDR1 and CDR2: MNHEY and SVGEGT. The CDR3 region has the DNA TGTGCCAGCAGCTTCAACAACAATGAGCAGTTCTTC. Translation gives CASSFNNNEQFF.

The chain uses TRBV11-2 and TRBJ2-1; no clear D gene. This CDR3 comprises 14 residues. The germline gives CDR1 SGHAT, CDR2 FQNNGV. The germline V and J ends were trimmed by 1 base and 6 bases, with 10 bases remaining between them. Here the CDR3 reads CASSLGGTGNEQFF. In DNA, the CDR3 is TGTGCCAGCAGCTTAGGGGGAACCGGCAATGAGCAGTTCTTC.

The chain joins TRBV5-6 to TRBJ1-2; unclear D gene. CDR1 is SGHDT, CDR2 YYEEEE, per germline. V was clipped by 4 bases and J by 6 bases, with 10 bases between them. This CDR3 has 12 amino acids. CDR3 region: CASSPKQHGYTF. The CDR3 DNA is TGTGCCAGCAGCCCAAAACAACATGGCTACACCTTC.

This clonotype was detected ten times or more. This chain uses TRBV7-9 with TRBJ2-1; 10 bases are shared with TRBD1. Unmatched junction bases numbered 9, after V lost 5 bases and J lost 5 bases. The CDR3 sequence is 16 residues long. Germline lookup yields CDR1 SEHNR and CDR2 FQNEAQ (reference sequence). The CDR3 DNA reads TGTGCCAGCAGCCCTCCCACCGGACAGGGGGACAATGAGCAGTTCTTC. It is translated as CASSPPTGQGDNEQFF.